The rows below give T cell receptor beta chains drawn from one sample of a study of blood T cell repertoires in COVID-19. Measured with immunoSEQ multiplex PCR; TCRdb has only the in-frame clones, and not every one. The repertoire consists of about 96,000 clones, with approximately 84% occurring once and the leading ten covering 17%. Material: peripheral blood. The receptor source for this set is a woman aged 60-70 years with acute or convalescent COVID-19. Both conserved end residues are part of each CDR3. The D gene is left open where the match is weak. Expanded clones are given a class, and other clones once, few, many or no size at all.

abundance,j_gene,v_gene,d_gene,CDR3aa,CDR3nt
once,TRBJ2-1,TRBV7-9,NA,CASSMQGNRNNEQFF,TGTGCCAGCAGCATGCAGGGAAATCGTAACAATGAGCAGTTCTTC
many,TRBJ2-7,TRBV6-2/TRBV6-3,NA,CASSYEMDTGLSSYEQYF,TGTGCCAGCAGTTACGAGATGGATACAGGTTTAAGCTCCTACGAGCAGTACTTC
NA,TRBJ1-5,TRBV7-2,NA,CASSSQGAKQPQHF,TGTGCCAGCAGCTCACAGGGAGCTAAGCAGCCCCAGCATTTT
NA,TRBJ2-2,TRBV21-1,NA,CASSKSRLPGQGAAGELFF,TGTGCCAGCAGCAAGTCCCGCCTACCGGGACAGGGGGCAGCCGGGGAGCTGTTTTTT
NA,TRBJ2-5,TRBV9,TRBD2,CASSVAERGGRETQYF,TGTGCCAGCAGCGTAGCCGAGCGGGGGGGCCGGGAGACCCAGTACTTC
NA,TRBJ1-5,TRBV28,NA,CASRQGRNQPQHF,TGTGCCAGCAGACAGGGAAGGAATCAGCCCCAGCATTTT
many,TRBJ1-4,TRBV28,TRBD1,CASSPTGHNEKLFF,TGTGCCAGCAGTCCGACAGGGCATAATGAAAAACTGTTTTTT
NA,TRBJ2-7,TRBV19,TRBD2,CASSPFLLAGDGEQYF,TGTGCCAGTAGTCCCTTTTTATTAGCGGGGGACGGCGAGCAGTACTTC
once,TRBJ2-3,TRBV2,TRBD2,CASRLAGGSTDTQYF,TGTGCCAGCCGACTAGCGGGGGGGAGTACAGATACGCAGTATTTT
NA,TRBJ2-7,TRBV7-8,TRBD1,CASSFGPTAQGAYEQYF,TGTGCCAGCAGCTTCGGACCTACGGCACAGGGGGCGTACGAGCAGTACTTC
NA,TRBJ2-3,TRBV7-2,NA,CASSLDRGMTDTQYF,TGTGCCAGCAGCTTAGATCGGGGGATGACAGATACGCAGTATTTT
NA,TRBJ2-5,TRBV11-2,NA,CASSVGGAGSGETQYF,TGTGCCAGCAGCGTCGGCGGAGCGGGCTCCGGGGAGACCCAGTACTTC
NA,TRBJ1-1,TRBV19,NA,CASSKGTNRRDTEAFF,TGTGCCAGTAGTAAGGGGACAAACCGCAGAGACACTGAAGCTTTCTTT
NA,TRBJ1-1,TRBV10-1,TRBD1,CASRPGQNSWNEAFF,TGCGCCAGCAGACCGGGACAGAATTCGTGGAATGAAGCTTTCTTT
NA,TRBJ2-3,TRBV10-3,TRBD2,CAISPRLAGDTQYF,TGTGCCATCAGCCCTCGGCTAGCGGGGGATACGCAGTATTTT
NA,TRBJ2-2,TRBV7-2,TRBD2,CASSSRTSGGRIGELFF,TGTGCCAGCAGCTCAAGGACTAGCGGGGGACGGATCGGGGAGCTGTTTTTT
NA,TRBJ2-5,TRBV7-3,TRBD2,CASSSGLAGGAETQYF,TGTGCCAGCAGCTCCGGACTAGCGGGGGGAGCGGAGACCCAGTACTTC
NA,TRBJ1-1,TRBV23-1,NA,CASRGDGTEAFF,TGCGCCAGCCGGGGGGATGGCACTGAAGCTTTCTTT
NA,TRBJ1-2,TRBV28,TRBD1,CASSPPLPGQGYYGYTF,TGTGCCAGCAGTCCACCACTGCCGGGACAGGGATACTATGGCTACACCTTC
NA,TRBJ2-7,TRBV6-2/TRBV6-3,TRBD1,CASSSGTGYEQYF,TGTGCCAGCAGTTCCGGGACAGGCTACGAGCAGTACTTC
once,TRBJ1-1,TRBV18,NA,CASSPVESNTEAFF,TGTGCCAGCTCACCAGTGGAGTCGAACACTGAAGCTTTCTTT
NA,TRBJ1-3,TRBV9,TRBD1,CASSVRDREIYF,TGTGCCAGCAGCGTGAGGGACAGGGAAATATATTTT
NA,TRBJ2-1,TRBV30,TRBD2,CAPLGTSGGDNEQFF,TGTGCCCCGCTAGGGACTAGCGGGGGAGACAATGAGCAGTTCTTC